This is a list of T cell receptor beta chains from one sample in a study of CD8 T cells in Susac syndrome. Via MiXCR, TCRdb re-called the immunoSEQ multiplex PCR reads, giving one row per CDR3 protein. Here the sample spans under 150,000 distinct CDR3 sequences, approximately 89% being singletons. Sequencing was done on a sample of CD8+ T cells from PBMCs. All receptors derive from a human donor with multiple sclerosis. Both conserved end residues are trimmed from each CDR3.

TRBJ2-7	13	TRBV6-5	ASSYAPSGAYEQY
TRBJ2-7	12	TRBV7-6	ASSFHDGSYEQY
TRBJ1-2	14	TRBV4-1	ASSQTNRDRAYGYT
TRBJ2-1	15	TRBV20-1	SARDLGGWSSYNEQF
TRBJ2-1	13	TRBV4-1	ASSQGGLSYNEQF
TRBJ2-5	12	TRBV28	ASKSPPNRETQY
TRBJ2-7	15	TRBV30	AWSPREETRVAYEQY
TRBJ1-1	10	TRBV12-3/TRBV12-4	ASGRGGREAF
TRBJ2-1	12	TRBV29-1	SVTSGGFYNEQF
TRBJ1-5	13	TRBV27	ASSLTHGGNQPQH
TRBJ1-2	9	TRBV29-1	SVRTAYGYT
TRBJ2-2	14	TRBV7-8	ASRPPGQGLTGELF
TRBJ2-3	12	TRBV27	ASSLGARIDTQY
TRBJ1-5	13	TRBV4-1	ASSQWDRGFQPQH
TRBJ2-5	11	TRBV29-1	SVLAGASETQY
TRBJ2-3	15	TRBV9	ASSPRTSGRVTDTQY
TRBJ2-6	12	TRBV4-1	ASSLASGANVLT
TRBJ2-7	14	TRBV29-1	SVRGGDRAVSYEQY
TRBJ2-2	12	TRBV12-3/TRBV12-4	ASTLRGDTGELF
TRBJ2-2	12	TRBV5-1	ASSFSGNTGELF
TRBJ2-6	11	TRBV19	ASVSSGANVLT
TRBJ1-1	12	TRBV10-3	AIRDSGLNTEAF
TRBJ2-1	15	TRBV4-2	ASSQFLTNGEANEQF
TRBJ2-7	12	TRBV5-6	ASSDGGSPYEQY
TRBJ1-2	9	TRBV20-1	SAKGDYGYT
TRBJ2-2	11	TRBV19	ASSIDDAGELF
TRBJ1-2	12	TRBV12-3/TRBV12-4	ASSPGTGGVSYT
TRBJ2-7	10	TRBV29-1	SARDGDYEQY
TRBJ2-2	14	TRBV13	ASSPLAQSDTGELF
TRBJ2-7	11	TRBV14	ASSQLSSYEQY
TRBJ2-1	9	TRBV7-9	ASSWSGEQF
TRBJ1-1	10	TRBV2	ASPRPDTEAF
TRBJ2-1	13	TRBV29-1	SVEGTDVTYNEQF
TRBJ1-1	12	TRBV6-6	ASSSGTWNTEAF
TRBJ2-1	14	TRBV11-2	ASSSLALKQYNEQF
TRBJ2-1	13	TRBV20-1	SGSPSGSSYNEQF
TRBJ1-1	11	TRBV6-1	AIPAIGNTEAF
TRBJ2-5	11	TRBV19	ASSEWSFETQY
TRBJ2-7	13	TRBV7-9	ASSGGLAGPYEQY
TRBJ1-5	12	TRBV12-3/TRBV12-4	ASSLVGSNQPQH
TRBJ1-1	12	TRBV27	ASSFRGMNTEAF
TRBJ1-2	9	TRBV12-3/TRBV12-4	ASSRGYGYT
TRBJ2-1	10	TRBV2	ASNGLNNEQF
TRBJ1-1	10	TRBV29-1	SATLPTSEAF
TRBJ1-1	10	TRBV3-1	ASRGGLTEAF
TRBJ1-2	11	TRBV3-1	ASSPGQGDGYT
TRBJ1-1	13	TRBV25-1	ASSESGSMNTEAF
TRBJ2-1	12	TRBV7-9	ASSLTHLDNEQF
TRBJ1-2	11	TRBV3-1	ASSQDQYYGYT
TRBJ2-3	12	TRBV27	ASSLRTGTDTQY
TRBJ1-1	13	TRBV19	ASSISSGAYTEAF
TRBJ2-2	9	TRBV27	ASSWGGELF
TRBJ2-3	14	TRBV5-6	ASSWGTGPTPDTQY